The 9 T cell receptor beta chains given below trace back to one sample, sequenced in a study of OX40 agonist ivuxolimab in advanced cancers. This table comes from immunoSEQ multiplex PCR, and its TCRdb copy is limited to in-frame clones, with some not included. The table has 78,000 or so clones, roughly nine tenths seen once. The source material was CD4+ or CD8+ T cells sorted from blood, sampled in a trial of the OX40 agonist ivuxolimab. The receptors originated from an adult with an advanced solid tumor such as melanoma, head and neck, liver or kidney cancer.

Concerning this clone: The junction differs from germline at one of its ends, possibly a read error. CDR3 amino acids: CASSQDPPALHF. The CDR3 DNA reads TGCGCCAGCAGCCAAGATCCCCCAGCGCTCCACTTC. V usage is TRBV4-1 and J usage is TRBJ2-7; the D is unclear. The germline gives CDR1 MGHRA, CDR2 YSYEKL. The CDR3 loop spans 12 amino acids.

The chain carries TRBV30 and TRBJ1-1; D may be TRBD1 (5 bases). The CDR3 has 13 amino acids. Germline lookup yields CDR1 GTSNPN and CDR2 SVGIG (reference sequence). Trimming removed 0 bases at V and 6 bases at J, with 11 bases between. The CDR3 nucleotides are TGTGCCTGGAGTGTAGGGGTTAGGGCTGAAGCTTTCTTT. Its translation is CAWSVGVRAEAFF.

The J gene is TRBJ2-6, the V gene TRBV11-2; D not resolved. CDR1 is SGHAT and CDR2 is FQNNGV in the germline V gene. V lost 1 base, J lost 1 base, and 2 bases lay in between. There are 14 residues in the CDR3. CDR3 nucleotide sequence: TGTGCCAGCAGCTTAGGATCTGGGGCCAACGTCCTGACTTTC. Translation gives CASSLGSGANVLTF.

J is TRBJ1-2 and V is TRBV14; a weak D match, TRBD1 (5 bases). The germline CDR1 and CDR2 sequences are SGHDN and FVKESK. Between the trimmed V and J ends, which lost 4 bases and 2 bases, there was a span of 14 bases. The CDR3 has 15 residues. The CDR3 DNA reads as TGTGCCAGCAGCCGTCTCCAAGGGGAAAACTATGGCTACACCTTC. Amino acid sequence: CASSRLQGENYGYTF.

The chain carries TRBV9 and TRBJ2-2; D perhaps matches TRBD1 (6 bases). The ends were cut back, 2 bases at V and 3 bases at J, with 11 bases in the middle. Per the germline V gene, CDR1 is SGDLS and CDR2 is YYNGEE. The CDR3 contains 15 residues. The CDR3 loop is CASSVVQGDTGELFF. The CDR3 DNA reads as TGTGCCAGCAGCGTGGTACAGGGAGACACCGGGGAGCTGTTTTTT.

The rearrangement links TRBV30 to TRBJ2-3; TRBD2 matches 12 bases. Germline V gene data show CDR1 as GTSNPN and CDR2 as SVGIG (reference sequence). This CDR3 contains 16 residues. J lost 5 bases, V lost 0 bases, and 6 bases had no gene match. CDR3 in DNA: TGTGCCTGGAGTGTACGACTAGCGGGAGAAGGAGATACGCAGTATTTT. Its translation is CAWSVRLAGEGDTQYF.

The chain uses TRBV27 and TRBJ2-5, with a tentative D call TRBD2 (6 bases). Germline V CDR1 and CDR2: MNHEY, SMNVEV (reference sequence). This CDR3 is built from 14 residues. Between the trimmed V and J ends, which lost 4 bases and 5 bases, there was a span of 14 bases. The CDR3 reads CASSSLATRETQYF. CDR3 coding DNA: TGTGCCAGCAGTTCTCTAGCGACTAGGGAGACCCAGTACTTC.

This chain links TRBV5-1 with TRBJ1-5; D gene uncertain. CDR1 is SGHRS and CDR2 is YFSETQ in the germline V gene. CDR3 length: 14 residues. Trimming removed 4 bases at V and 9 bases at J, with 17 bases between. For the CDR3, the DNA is TGCGCCAGCAGCCGGAACAGCCCGCAAGGGCCCCAGCATTTT. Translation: CASSRNSPQGPQHF.

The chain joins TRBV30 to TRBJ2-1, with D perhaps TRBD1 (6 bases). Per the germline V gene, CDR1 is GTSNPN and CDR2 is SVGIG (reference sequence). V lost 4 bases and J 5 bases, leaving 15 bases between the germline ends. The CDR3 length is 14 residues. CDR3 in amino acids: CAWTPTGEHNEQFF. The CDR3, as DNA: TGTGCCTGGACCCCGACAGGAGAACACAATGAGCAGTTCTTC.